These T cell receptor beta chains were read from a single sample in a study of blood T cell repertoires in COVID-19. Produced via immunoSEQ multiplex PCR; TCRdb's table is partial and in-frame only. The data show about half a million clones, approximately 83% seen once. The specimen was peripheral blood. The origin of the receptors is a human donor in a cohort sampled during active COVID-19. The CDR3 runs from the conserved cysteine through the conserved F or W. A D gene is named only where the DNA matches it firmly. The listing skips clone size in some rows; elsewhere it reads once, few, many or a size class.

CDR3aa	CDR3nt	j_gene	v_gene	d_gene	abundance	len
CASSLVGSSTDTQYF	TGCGCCAGCAGCTTGGTGGGGAGTAGCACAGATACGCAGTATTTT	TRBJ2-3	TRBV5-1	-	-	15
CASSLGPAGVTDTQYF	TGTGCCAGCAGCTTAGGCCCAGCGGGAGTCACAGATACGCAGTATTTT	TRBJ2-3	TRBV7-9	TRBD2	-	16
CASSPQNSPTDTQYF	TGTGCCAGCTCACCACAGAACAGCCCCACAGATACGCAGTATTTT	TRBJ2-3	TRBV18	-	-	15
CASSLSGAFPGELFF	TGTGCCAGCAGCTTAAGTGGGGCGTTTCCCGGGGAGCTGTTTTTT	TRBJ2-2	TRBV7-2	-	-	15
CASSLGTGISPLHF	TGTGCCAGCAGCTTAGGGACAGGGATTTCACCCCTCCACTTT	TRBJ1-6	TRBV7-2	TRBD1	once	14
CASSHRDRNQPQHF	TGTGCCAGCAGCCACCGGGACAGGAATCAGCCCCAGCATTTT	TRBJ1-5	TRBV4-2	TRBD1	few	14
CASQWRTDTQYF	TGTGCCTCCCAATGGCGGACAGATACGCAGTATTTT	TRBJ2-3	TRBV24-1	-	-	12
CASSTPRDRVPPLHF	TGTGCCAGCAGCACACCTCGGGACAGGGTGCCACCCCTCCACTTT	TRBJ1-6	TRBV11-2	TRBD1	-	15
CASSQEEREWTGELFF	TGTGCCAGCAGCCAAGAGGAGCGGGAGTGGACCGGGGAGCTGTTTTTT	TRBJ2-2	TRBV4-2	TRBD2	-	16
CASSQGHGVSEAFF	TGTGCCAGCAGCCAAGGTCACGGGGTCTCTGAAGCTTTCTTT	TRBJ1-1	TRBV14	-	-	14
CASSQDRLMNTEAFF	TGTGCCAGCAGCCAAGACAGGCTCATGAACACTGAAGCTTTCTTT	TRBJ1-1	TRBV14	-	-	15
CASSPGTGVTNEKLFF	TGTGCCAGCAGCCCCGGGACAGGGGTGACTAATGAAAAACTGTTTTTT	TRBJ1-4	TRBV7-9	TRBD1	-	16
CASSSGDRGNSPLHF	TGTGCCAGCAGCTCAGGGGACAGGGGTAATTCACCCCTCCACTTT	TRBJ1-6	TRBV5-6	TRBD1	-	15
CASSQTSGSGNEQFF	TGTGCCAGCAGCCAAACTAGCGGGAGCGGCAATGAGCAGTTCTTC	TRBJ2-1	TRBV7-3	TRBD2	-	15
CASSQDPGRGNTEAFF	TGTGCCAGCAGCCAAGACCCCGGACGGGGGAACACTGAAGCTTTCTTT	TRBJ1-1	TRBV3-1/TRBV3-2	-	-	16
CASGLDLTYEQYF	TGTGCCAGTGGTCTAGACCTAACCTACGAGCAGTACTTC	TRBJ2-7	TRBV11-2	-	-	13
CATGLAVRGRNTGELFF	TGCGCCACAGGACTAGCGGTCAGGGGGAGGAACACCGGGGAGCTGTTTTTT	TRBJ2-2	TRBV5-1	TRBD2	once	17
CASSRGLGEQYF	TGTGCCAGCAGCCGGGGACTAGGCGAGCAGTACTTC	TRBJ2-7	TRBV3-1/TRBV3-2	TRBD2	-	12
CASSEWIAGGVGQFF	TGCGCCAGCAGTGAGTGGATAGCGGGAGGTGTCGGGCAGTTCTTC	TRBJ2-1	TRBV10-1	TRBD2	once	15
CASSQDKGAQPQHF	TGTGCCAGCAGCCAAGATAAAGGGGCTCAGCCCCAGCATTTT	TRBJ1-5	TRBV3-1/TRBV3-2	-	-	14
CASLSPGAQSYEQYF	TGTGCCAGTCTTTCACCTGGGGCCCAGTCCTACGAGCAGTACTTC	TRBJ2-7	TRBV28	-	-	15
CASGLQTELLAKNIQYF	TGTGCTAGTGGTTTGCAGACGGAGCTTCTAGCCAAAAACATTCAGTACTTC	TRBJ2-4	TRBV12-5	-	-	17
CAWSGQELDYGYTF	TGTGCCTGGTCAGGACAGGAGCTTGACTATGGCTACACCTTC	TRBJ1-2	TRBV30	TRBD1	-	14
CASGLARDTLGVNTEAFF	TGTGCTAGTGGTTTGGCGAGGGACACCCTGGGGGTGAACACTGAAGCTTTCTTT	TRBJ1-1	TRBV12-5	-	-	18
CASTMAGGYQETQYF	TGTGCCAGCACCATGGCGGGAGGGTACCAAGAGACCCAGTACTTC	TRBJ2-5	TRBV6-5	TRBD2	-	15
CASSPLGLAGGTQETQYF	TGTGCCAGCTCACCACTGGGACTAGCGGGAGGGACCCAAGAGACCCAGTACTTC	TRBJ2-5	TRBV18	TRBD2	-	18
CASSQDRTGRQPQHF	TGCGCCAGCAGCCAAGATAGGACAGGACGACAGCCCCAGCATTTT	TRBJ1-5	TRBV4-1	TRBD1	few	15
CASSFTGQVGYGYTF	TGCGCCAGCAGCTTTACTGGACAGGTGGGCTATGGCTACACCTTC	TRBJ1-2	TRBV5-1	TRBD1	-	15
CASSGGGYYGYTF	TGTGCCAGCAGTGGGGGGGGATACTATGGCTACACCTTC	TRBJ1-2	TRBV28	-	-	13
CASSSRPQKGGLSTDTQYF	TGTGCCAGCAGCTCCCGCCCGCAGAAAGGGGGTCTTAGCACAGATACGCAGTATTTT	TRBJ2-3	TRBV7-3	-	few	19
CASRSTDTQYF	TGTGCCAGCCGGAGTACAGATACGCAGTATTTT	TRBJ2-3	TRBV19	-	-	11
CASSPLGGKGETQYF	TGTGCCAGCAGCCCCCTAGGGGGCAAGGGAGAGACCCAGTACTTC	TRBJ2-5	TRBV7-2	TRBD1	few	15
CASSPLSGKDTGELFF	TGTGCCAGCTCACCCTTGAGCGGAAAGGACACCGGGGAGCTGTTTTTT	TRBJ2-2	TRBV18	-	-	16
CASSLGAGAEQFF	TGTGCCAGCAGTTTAGGAGCGGGAGCTGAGCAGTTCTTC	TRBJ2-1	TRBV12-3/TRBV12-4	TRBD2	-	13
CASSEYIGQGGGYTF	TGTGCCAGCAGTGAATATATCGGACAGGGGGGAGGCTACACCTTC	TRBJ1-2	TRBV25-1	TRBD1	-	15
CASSPTGGGNQPQHF	TGCGCCAGCAGTCCCACAGGGGGAGGCAATCAGCCCCAGCATTTT	TRBJ1-5	TRBV5-1	TRBD1	-	15
CASSFQTSGAVTGELFF	TGTGCTAGCAGCTTCCAGACTAGCGGGGCTGTGACCGGGGAGCTGTTTTTT	TRBJ2-2	TRBV7-7	TRBD2	-	17
CATSRDQGAGYEQYF	TGTGCCACCAGCAGAGATCAGGGGGCCGGTTACGAGCAGTACTTC	TRBJ2-7	TRBV15	TRBD1	once	15
CASSLGRLVFGSYNEQFF	TGTGCCAGCAGCTTGGGGAGACTGGTGTTCGGGTCCTACAATGAGCAGTTCTTC	TRBJ2-1	TRBV5-8	-	-	18
CASSEDRGFGYTF	TGTGCCAGCAGTGAAGATCGCGGGTTTGGCTACACCTTC	TRBJ1-2	TRBV6-1	-	once	13
CASSEDRYGYTF	TGTGCCAGCAGTGAAGACAGGTACGGCTACACCTTC	TRBJ1-2	TRBV6-1	-	-	12
CASSQDSPPSGRSDTQYF	TGCGCCAGCAGCCAAGATTCCCCCCCCAGCGGGAGATCAGATACGCAGTATTTT	TRBJ2-3	TRBV4-1	TRBD2	-	18
CASSPSGSGNTIYF	TGTGCCAGCAGTCCCTCCGGCTCTGGAAACACCATATATTTT	TRBJ1-3	TRBV6-5	-	-	14
CASSEMDRAIEAFF	TGCGCCAGCAGCGAGATGGACAGGGCTATTGAAGCTTTCTTT	TRBJ1-1	TRBV5-1	TRBD1	few	14